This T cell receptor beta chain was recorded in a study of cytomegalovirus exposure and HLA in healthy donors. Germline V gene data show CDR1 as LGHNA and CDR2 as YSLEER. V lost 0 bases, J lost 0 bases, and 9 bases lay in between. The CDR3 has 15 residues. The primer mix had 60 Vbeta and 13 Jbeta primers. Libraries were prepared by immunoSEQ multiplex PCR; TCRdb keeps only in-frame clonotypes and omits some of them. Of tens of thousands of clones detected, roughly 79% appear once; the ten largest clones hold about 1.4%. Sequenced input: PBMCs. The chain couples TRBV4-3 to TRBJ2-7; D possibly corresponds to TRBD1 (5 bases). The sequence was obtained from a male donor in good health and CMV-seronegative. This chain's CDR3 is CASSQEGDPSYEQYF. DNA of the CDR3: TGCGCCAGCAGCCAAGAAGGGGATCCCTCCTACGAGCAGTACTTC.